These 18 T cell receptor beta chains were sequenced from one sample in a study of Graves' ophthalmopathy and Graves' hyperthyroidism. CDR3 regions of TCR beta were amplified from RNA transcripts. Second-round multiplex PCR came after a first-round RT-PCR that employed HTBI primers. TCRdb itself ran the multiplex PCR reads through MiXCR, one entry per CDR3 protein. The table lists about 640,000 distinct CDR3 sequences, 35% to 45% of them singletons. Sequences were obtained from peripheral blood. These receptors were taken from an adult man with Graves' ophthalmopathy.

This clonotype showed up many times. V usage is TRBV5-4 and J usage is TRBJ2-7, with 8 bases that match TRBD1. The CDR3 length is 15 residues. CDR1 SGHNT and CDR2 YYREEE come from the germline V gene (reference sequence). Losses at the gene ends were 4 bases for V and 3 bases for J; bases not matched to a gene: 9. This chain's CDR3 is CASSPDLGQGYEQYF. The CDR3 DNA is TGTGCCAGCAGCCCCGACCTAGGACAGGGCTACGAGCAGTACTTC.

This clonotype was detected only once. Here the CDR3 reads CASELGGYEQFF. For the CDR3, the DNA is TGTGCCAGCGAGCTGGGGGGCTATGAGCAGTTCTTC. The rearrangement uses TRBV11-2 and TRBJ2-7, with D tentatively TRBD1 or TRBD2 (6 bases each). The end of the DNA fits TRBJ2-1 better, so the J call may be wrong. The CDR3 totals 12 residues. Germline CDR1 and CDR2: SGHAT and FQNNGV.

There are many counts of this clonotype. The chain uses TRBV4-2 and TRBJ2-7; D is unresolved. Germline V gene data show CDR1 as LGHNA and CDR2 as YNFKEQ. Trimming took off 1 base at V and 5 bases at J, with 6 bases between the two ends. The CDR3 consists of 12 residues. CDR3 nucleotide sequence: TGTGCCAGCAGCCAAGCAACCCACGAGCAGTACTTC. Protein product: CASSQATHEQYF.

The chain recombines TRBV20-1 with TRBJ1-4; TRBD1 is a possible D gene (5 bases). Trimming stripped 1 base from V and 0 bases from J, with 6 bases between. CDR1 and CDR2 from the germline V gene are DFQATT and SNEGSKA (reference sequence). The CDR3 has 14 amino acids. CDR3 coding DNA: TGCAGTGCTAGAGCGACAGCAACTAATGAAAAACTGTTTTTT. Its protein is CSARATATNEKLFF.

V and J are TRBV19 and TRBJ1-5, with 8 nucleotides matching TRBD1. Germline CDR1 is LNHDA and CDR2 is SQIVND (reference sequence). Germline trimming cut 5 bases from V and 6 bases from J; bases unmatched to any gene: 12. This CDR3 contains 16 residues. CDR3 amino acids: CASSFLGGQGAQPQHF. The CDR3 DNA is TGTGCCAGTAGTTTTCTGGGCGGGCAGGGGGCTCAGCCCCAGCATTTT.

Points on this clonotype: It is likely a read error, because the conserved phenylalanine at the end of the CDR3 is missing. The DNA is omitted, as the CDR3 cannot be located on it reliably, and the CDR3 follows TCRdb's listing. This chain connects TRBV7-9 to TRBJ2-1; the D segment call TRBD2 is taken from the table without a DNA check. Germline-derived CDR1 and CDR2 are SEHNR and FQNEAQ (reference sequence). Including both end residues, the CDR3 is 8 amino acids long. The CDR3 here is CASSKGPR.

This clonotype has a handful of counts. The chain carries TRBV24-1 and TRBJ2-2; TRBD1 aligns across 10 bases. CDR1 and CDR2 from the germline V gene are KGHDR and SFDVKD. This CDR3 has 17 amino acids. The ends lost 1 base at V and 4 bases at J; junction bases unmatched: 5. In nucleotides, the CDR3 is TGTGCCACCAGTGATTTCAGGACAGGGGGACCCACCGGGGAGCTGTTTTTT. This sequence encodes CATSDFRTGGPTGELFF.

J is TRBJ2-5 and V is TRBV29-1, with 8 bases fitting TRBD1. Germline CDR1 reads SQVTM; CDR2 reads ANQGSEA. The CDR3 is made up of 12 amino acids. Trimming at V came to 7 bases and at J to 5 bases, leaving 6 bases not matched to a gene. CDR3 amino acids: CSGTGTGETQYF. DNA of the CDR3: TGCAGCGGGACAGGGACGGGGGAGACCCAGTACTTC.

This clonotype was recorded at least ten times. This chain joins TRBV12-3 or TRBV12-4 and TRBJ1-1, with D hard to call. The ends were cut back, 4 bases at V and 7 bases at J, with 7 bases in the middle. CDR3 length equals 11 residues. CDR3 loop: CASSSRGEAFF. The CDR3 nucleotides read TGTGCCAGCAGTTCGCGGGGTGAAGCTTTCTTT.

Details on this clonotype: This may arise from a read error, as a much more abundant clone is one base away. This sequence joins TRBV7-8 and TRBJ2-2; D remains ambiguous. This CDR3 contains 15 residues. Germline lookup yields CDR1 SGHVS and CDR2 FQNEAQ. CDR3 sequence (DNA): TGTGCCGGCAGCTTAGTGGTCGGGAACACCGGGGAGCTGTTTTTT. Its protein is CAGSLVVGNTGELFF. Drawing the rest from reference TRBV7-8 and TRBJ2-2, the complete variable domain is GAGVSQSPRYKVAKRGQDVALRCDPISGHVSLFWYQQALGQGPEFLTYFQNEAQLDKSGLPSDRFFAERPEGSVSTLKIQRTQQEDSAVYLCAGSLVVGNTGELFFGEGSRLTVL.

CDR3 sequence (DNA): TGTGCCAGCAGCGTTGGTCAGGGGGCCGAGCAGTACTTC. As protein: CASSVGQGAEQYF. The chain is built from TRBV9 and TRBJ2-7; 8 positions agree with TRBD1. CDR1 and CDR2 (germline): SGDLS, YYNGEE. Trimming removed 2 bases from V and 6 bases from J; junction bases left unmatched: 4. The CDR3 totals 13 residues.

At least ten counts were recorded for this clonotype. The chain employs TRBV5-1 and TRBJ2-5, with a possible D match to TRBD2 (5 bases). Germline V gene data show CDR1 as SGHRS and CDR2 as YFSETQ. Trimming pared 5 bases from V and 9 bases from J, leaving 20 bases between. This CDR3 is 14 amino acids long. This chain's CDR3 is CASSLTTTIKAQYF. CDR3 in DNA: TGCGCCAGCAGTTTAACCACGACTATCAAGGCCCAGTACTTC.

This clonotype was seen repeatedly, ten times or more. The rearrangement links TRBV7-9 to TRBJ1-2; weak D call: TRBD1 (5 bases). The CDR3 spans 13 residues. Looked up from germline, CDR1 is SEHNR and CDR2 is FQNEAQ (reference sequence). V gave up 5 bases and J gave up 5 bases, with 12 bases separating them. In nucleotides, the CDR3 is TGTGCCAGCAGCGCCCAAGGGGAATATGGCTACACCTTC. Protein sequence: CASSAQGEYGYTF.

This clonotype was seen many times. This CDR3 reads CASSQDQGGNYGYTF. The CDR3 nucleotides read TGCGCCAGCAGCCAAGACCAAGGGGGCAACTATGGCTACACCTTC. V gene TRBV4-1 combines with J gene TRBJ1-2, with 7 bases matching TRBD1. The CDR3 runs to 15 residues. V trimming: 0 bases; J trimming: 2 bases; junction bases outside the gene matches: 3. The germline V gene has CDR1 MGHRA and CDR2 YSYEKL.

CDR3 residues: CASSYGSAYQETQYF. For the CDR3, the DNA is TGTGCCAGCAGTTACGGGTCAGCGTACCAAGAGACCCAGTACTTC. The chain is built from TRBV6-2 or TRBV6-3 and TRBJ2-5, with D unclear. The CDR3 is 15 amino acids. CDR1 and CDR2 (germline): MNHEY, SVGEGT. The V end lost 2 bases, the J end lost 0 bases, and 10 bases lay between the germline ends.

This clonotype was counted between two and nine times. The chain recombines TRBV6-4 with TRBJ1-2; D perhaps matches TRBD1 (5 bases). The CDR3 spans 15 residues. V gave up 6 bases and J gave up 3 bases, with 17 bases separating them. Looked up from germline, CDR1 is MRHNA and CDR2 is SNTAGT. In DNA, the CDR3 is TGTGCCAGCAGCCCCGCCGAGGGGTCCTACTATGGCTACACCTTC. This encodes CASSPAEGSYYGYTF.

V and J are TRBV19 and TRBJ1-4; a possible D gene is TRBD1 (6 bases). CDR1 and CDR2 (germline): LNHDA, SQIVND (reference sequence). Trimming removed 1 base at V and 0 bases at J, with 21 bases between. This CDR3 is built from 20 residues. The CDR3 sequence is CASSIGRHRAKRATNEKLFF. DNA for the CDR3: TGTGCCAGTAGTATAGGCCGCCACAGGGCGAAAAGGGCAACTAATGAAAAACTGTTTTTT.

This clonotype was counted a single time. This chain connects TRBV15 to TRBJ1-2; D perhaps matches TRBD1 (6 bases). V lost 0 bases, J lost 6 bases, and 11 bases lay in between. Germline CDR1 LNHNV, CDR2 YYDKDF (reference sequence). The CDR3 has 14 amino acids. In nucleotides, the CDR3 is TGTGCCACCAGCAGAGATCCCAGGGGCGATGGCTACACCTTC. Encoded protein: CATSRDPRGDGYTF.